The rows below give T cell receptor beta chains drawn from one sample of a study of radiation and T cells in renal cell carcinoma. Clones were sequenced by immunoSEQ multiplex PCR, and TCRdb holds only the in-frame ones, with some missing. The sample holds approximately 70,000 clones, about three quarters seen once. The source was blood, collected from a patient whose treatment included radiotherapy and nephrectomy. These receptors came from a man in his sixties with renal cell carcinoma. Both conserved end residues are part of each CDR3. Each record gives: V gene, D gene, clone size, CDR3 length, J gene, CDR3 protein, CDR3 DNA. A D gene is named only where the DNA matches it firmly. A row's size may be missing; if present it is once, few, many or a size class.

V gene: TRBV30; D gene: -; clone size: once; CDR3 length: 14; J gene: TRBJ1-3; CDR3 protein: CAWSAGVSGNTIYF; CDR3 DNA: TGTGCCTGGAGTGCAGGAGTCTCTGGAAACACCATATATTTT
V gene: TRBV4-1; D gene: -; clone size: -; CDR3 length: 15; J gene: TRBJ1-1; CDR3 protein: CASSQERSMNTEAFF; CDR3 DNA: TGCGCCAGCAGCCAAGAACGGAGTATGAACACTGAAGCTTTCTTT
V gene: TRBV5-6; D gene: -; clone size: -; CDR3 length: 13; J gene: TRBJ1-6; CDR3 protein: CASSLTGNSPLHF; CDR3 DNA: TGTGCCAGCAGCTTAACAGGGAATTCACCCCTCCACTTT
V gene: TRBV19; D gene: TRBD1; clone size: -; CDR3 length: 16; J gene: TRBJ1-3; CDR3 protein: CASSIPGQGDGNTIYF; CDR3 DNA: TGTGCCAGTAGTATCCCGGGACAGGGGGACGGAAACACCATATATTTT
V gene: TRBV5-5; D gene: -; clone size: -; CDR3 length: 11; J gene: TRBJ2-7; CDR3 protein: CASSSVYEQYF; CDR3 DNA: TGTGCCAGCAGCTCCGTTTACGAGCAGTACTTC
V gene: TRBV29-1; D gene: -; clone size: -; CDR3 length: 10; J gene: TRBJ2-1; CDR3 protein: CSVGFNEQFF; CDR3 DNA: TGCAGCGTTGGATTCAATGAGCAGTTCTTC
V gene: TRBV27; D gene: TRBD1; clone size: -; CDR3 length: 15; J gene: TRBJ2-5; CDR3 protein: CASSLGQGLTETQYF; CDR3 DNA: TGTGCCAGCAGTCTAGGACAGGGTTTGACGGAGACCCAGTACTTC
V gene: TRBV6-5; D gene: TRBD2; clone size: -; CDR3 length: 14; J gene: TRBJ2-2; CDR3 protein: CASRASGNTGELFF; CDR3 DNA: TGTGCCAGCAGAGCTAGCGGTAACACCGGGGAGCTGTTTTTT
V gene: TRBV4-3; D gene: TRBD1; clone size: -; CDR3 length: 18; J gene: TRBJ2-5; CDR3 protein: CASSQDHNQGAGWETQYF; CDR3 DNA: TGCGCCAGCAGCCAAGACCATAATCAGGGGGCGGGATGGGAGACCCAGTACTTC
V gene: TRBV2; D gene: -; clone size: -; CDR3 length: 14; J gene: TRBJ1-2; CDR3 protein: CASSEARHDYGYTF; CDR3 DNA: TGTGCCAGCAGTGAAGCGAGACATGACTATGGCTACACCTTC
V gene: TRBV5-8; D gene: -; clone size: few; CDR3 length: 13; J gene: TRBJ1-1; CDR3 protein: CASNKRGNTEAFF; CDR3 DNA: TGTGCCAGCAACAAACGGGGGAACACTGAAGCTTTCTTT
V gene: TRBV25-1; D gene: -; clone size: once; CDR3 length: 15; J gene: TRBJ1-4; CDR3 protein: CASSRDTGANEKLFF; CDR3 DNA: TGTGCCAGCAGCCGGGACACCGGAGCTAATGAAAAACTGTTTTTT
V gene: TRBV9; D gene: -; clone size: -; CDR3 length: 16; J gene: TRBJ2-3; CDR3 protein: CASSQGLGGQGDTQYF; CDR3 DNA: TGTGCCAGCAGCCAAGGGTTGGGGGGCCAGGGAGATACGCAGTATTTT
V gene: TRBV4-1; D gene: TRBD1; clone size: -; CDR3 length: 14; J gene: TRBJ1-3; CDR3 protein: CASSQDRDRALRHF; CDR3 DNA: TGCGCCAGCAGCCAAGACCGGGACAGGGCCCTGAGGCATTTT
V gene: TRBV19; D gene: -; clone size: -; CDR3 length: 14; J gene: TRBJ1-1; CDR3 protein: CASLKSRGSTEAFF; CDR3 DNA: TGTGCCAGTCTTAAAAGCAGGGGCTCCACTGAAGCTTTCTTT
V gene: TRBV2; D gene: TRBD1; clone size: -; CDR3 length: 14; J gene: TRBJ2-1; CDR3 protein: CASSRDSPYNEQFF; CDR3 DNA: TGTGCCAGCAGCCGGGACAGTCCCTACAATGAGCAGTTCTTC
V gene: TRBV5-1; D gene: -; clone size: -; CDR3 length: 13; J gene: TRBJ2-2; CDR3 protein: CASSLGLTGELFF; CDR3 DNA: TGCGCCAGCAGCTTGGGGCTTACCGGGGAGCTGTTTTTT
V gene: TRBV4-3; D gene: -; clone size: -; CDR3 length: 15; J gene: TRBJ2-1; CDR3 protein: CASSRGRTLNNEQFF; CDR3 DNA: TGCGCCAGCAGCCGGGGCCGTACCCTAAACAATGAGCAGTTCTTC
V gene: TRBV7-2; D gene: TRBD1; clone size: -; CDR3 length: 13; J gene: TRBJ1-1; CDR3 protein: CASSLEGQRKSFF; CDR3 DNA: TGTGCCAGCAGCTTAGAGGGACAGCGTAAATCTTTCTTT
V gene: TRBV18; D gene: -; clone size: once; CDR3 length: 14; J gene: TRBJ2-1; CDR3 protein: CASSPRVSYNEQFF; CDR3 DNA: TGTGCCAGCTCACCACGGGTCAGTTACAATGAGCAGTTCTTC
V gene: TRBV10-3; D gene: TRBD1; clone size: -; CDR3 length: 14; J gene: TRBJ2-7; CDR3 protein: CAIRGTGKKGEQYF; CDR3 DNA: TGTGCCATCAGGGGGACAGGGAAAAAGGGGGAGCAGTACTTC
V gene: TRBV9; D gene: TRBD2; clone size: -; CDR3 length: 19; J gene: TRBJ2-1; CDR3 protein: CASSVGLAGRTSSYNEQFF; CDR3 DNA: TGTGCCAGCAGCGTAGGACTAGCGGGTAGAACAAGCTCCTACAATGAGCAGTTCTTC
V gene: TRBV2; D gene: TRBD1; clone size: -; CDR3 length: 14; J gene: TRBJ1-5; CDR3 protein: CASSPGQGYQPQHF; CDR3 DNA: TGTGCCAGCAGTCCGGGACAGGGGTATCAGCCCCAGCATTTT
V gene: TRBV19; D gene: -; clone size: -; CDR3 length: 16; J gene: TRBJ1-3; CDR3 protein: CASSSPRDFSGNTIYF; CDR3 DNA: TGTGCCAGTAGTAGCCCCCGGGACTTCTCTGGAAACACCATATATTTT